This TCR beta chain comes out of a study of blood T cells in healthy people across ages. This CDR3 region has 14 residues. CDR1 and CDR2 from the germline V gene are KGHSH and LQKENI. Broader study findings: The authors considered diversity estimates from one million T cells to be underestimates. Diversity was higher, and naive CD4+ cells more numerous, in long-lived donors than in aged donors.

A remark on this clonotype: Its antigen remains unidentified. The junction differs from germline at one of its ends, possibly a read error.

Next came a second PCR, run for 7 to 11 cycles, which used a sample-barcoded 5' primer along with a J-beta primer mix. MiXCR was run by TCRdb on the 5' RACE reads, yielding one entry per CDR3 protein. The table lists some 800,000 distinct CDR3 sequences, more than 20% of them singletons, with under 4.5% in the top ten. This sample was shared with a second study, whose subject was T cells of mothers and their children. That study reports: Reads recorded for TCR beta CDR3 numbered over 8 million per mother and approximately 3.2 million per child. Related mother and child pairs showed slightly greater overlap (not significant) than unrelated pairs did.

The clonotype comes from a boy under 18 in good health. The sequenced sample consisted of blood. This chain joins TRBV18 and TRBJ2-5; TRBD1 aligns across 9 bases. The CDR3, as DNA: TGTGCCACCTCACCCTACAGGGGGCACGAGACCCAGTACTTC. Protein: CATSPYRGHETQYF.